This T cell receptor (beta chain) was captured by sequencing in a study of human T cells and chemical hapten exposure. Germline lookup yields CDR1 SGHVS and CDR2 FQNEAQ. V shed 3 bases, J shed 4 bases, and the junction held 12 bases outside the gene matches. This CDR3 comprises 17 residues. One entry per CDR3 protein, called by TCRdb with MiXCR from the RACE reads. The table shows some 49,000 distinct CDR3 sequences, with roughly 9.5% occurring only once. Time point denoted: patch test 1, 2 weeks after DPC sensitization. The treatment is: therapeutic diphenylcyclopropenone sensitization with weekly scalp DPC.

The chain carries TRBV7-8 and TRBJ1-1; 9 bases align to TRBD1. Sample: whole blood, taken in connection with sensitization to the hapten diphenylcyclopropenone (DPC). This TCR was recovered from a woman aged 45-65 years with alopecia areata. Some clones in this sample may be carry-over from other donors' samples. CDR3 loop: CASSFRDRALGGTEAFF. The CDR3 region has the DNA TGTGCCAGCAGCTTCCGGGACAGGGCCCTCGGGGGCACTGAAGCTTTCTTT.